The source of this TCR beta chain is a study of blood T cell repertoires in COVID-19. Only one count was recorded for this clone. Trimming removed 5 bases from V and 2 bases from J; junction bases left unmatched: 7. The germline CDR1 and CDR2 sequences are MGHDK and SYGVNS. The CDR3 extends over 15 amino acids. Profiling relied on immunoSEQ multiplex PCR, and the TCRdb table lists in-frame clones only, not all of them. Altogether 110,000 or so clones are present, roughly 84% being singletons, with the ten largest covering more than 3%. This rearrangement joins TRBV25-1 to TRBJ2-5; 8 bases line up with TRBD2. This TCR was recovered from a man in his forties with acute or convalescent COVID-19. Sequenced input: peripheral blood. The CDR3 DNA reads TGTGCCAGCAGTAAGGCGGGGGGAAATCAAGAGACCCAGTACTTC. Protein: CASSKAGGNQETQYF.